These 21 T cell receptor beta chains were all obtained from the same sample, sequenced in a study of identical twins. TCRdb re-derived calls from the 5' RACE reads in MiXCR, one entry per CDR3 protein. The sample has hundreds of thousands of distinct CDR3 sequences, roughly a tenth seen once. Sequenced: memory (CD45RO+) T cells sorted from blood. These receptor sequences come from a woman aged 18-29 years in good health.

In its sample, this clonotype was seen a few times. The CDR3 DNA follows: TGTGCCAGCAGTGATTTCTTAGGGAACAATGAGCAGTTCTTC. The encoded protein is CASSDFLGNNEQFF. The V call is TRBV6-1, the J call TRBJ2-1; D is uncertain. V dropped 3 bases and J dropped 5 bases, with 11 bases sitting between them. Germline lookup yields CDR1 MNHNS and CDR2 SASEGT. CDR3 size: 14 residues.

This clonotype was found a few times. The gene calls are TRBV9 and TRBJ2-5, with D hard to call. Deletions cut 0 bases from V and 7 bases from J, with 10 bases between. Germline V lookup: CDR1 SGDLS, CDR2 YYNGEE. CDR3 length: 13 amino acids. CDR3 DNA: TGTGCCAGCAGCGTAGAACCTATTGCGACCCAGTACTTC. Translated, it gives CASSVEPIATQYF.

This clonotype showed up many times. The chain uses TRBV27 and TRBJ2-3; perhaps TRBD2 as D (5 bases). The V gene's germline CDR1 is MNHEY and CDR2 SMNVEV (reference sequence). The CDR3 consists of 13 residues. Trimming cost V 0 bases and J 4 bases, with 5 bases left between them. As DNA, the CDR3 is TGTGCCAGCAGTTTATCGAGGGCAGATACGCAGTATTTT. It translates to CASSLSRADTQYF.

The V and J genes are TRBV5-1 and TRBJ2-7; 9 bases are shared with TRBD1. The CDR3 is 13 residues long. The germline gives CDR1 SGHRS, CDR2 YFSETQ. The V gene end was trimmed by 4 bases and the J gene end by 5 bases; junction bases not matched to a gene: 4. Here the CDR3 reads CASSAQGAHEQYF. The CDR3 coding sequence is TGCGCCAGCAGCGCACAGGGGGCCCACGAGCAGTACTTC.

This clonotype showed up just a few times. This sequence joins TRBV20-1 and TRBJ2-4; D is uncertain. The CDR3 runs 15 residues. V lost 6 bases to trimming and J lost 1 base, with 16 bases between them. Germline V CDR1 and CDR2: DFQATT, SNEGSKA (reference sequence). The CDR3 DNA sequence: TGCAGTGCGTATCTGACGGACGGGGCCAAAAACATTCAGTACTTC. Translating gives CSAYLTDGAKNIQYF.

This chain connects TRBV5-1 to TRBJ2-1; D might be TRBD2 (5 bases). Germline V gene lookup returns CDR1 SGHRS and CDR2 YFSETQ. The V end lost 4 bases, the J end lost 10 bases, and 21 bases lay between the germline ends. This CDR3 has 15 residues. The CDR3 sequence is CASSLAINPPREQFF. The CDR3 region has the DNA TGCGCCAGCAGCCTAGCAATCAACCCCCCAAGGGAGCAGTTCTTC.

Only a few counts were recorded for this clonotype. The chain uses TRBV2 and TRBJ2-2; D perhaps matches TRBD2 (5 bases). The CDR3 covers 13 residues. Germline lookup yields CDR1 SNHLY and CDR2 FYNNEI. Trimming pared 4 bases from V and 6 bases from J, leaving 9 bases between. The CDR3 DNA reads TGTGCCAGCAGTGGGTGGGGAGCCGGGGAGCTGTTTTTT. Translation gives CASSGWGAGELFF.

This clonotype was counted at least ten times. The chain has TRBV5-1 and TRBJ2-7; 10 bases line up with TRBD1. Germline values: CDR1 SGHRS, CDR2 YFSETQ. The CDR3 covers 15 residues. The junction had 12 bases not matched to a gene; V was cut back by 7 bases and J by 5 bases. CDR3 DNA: TGCGCCAGCGCCTATGTGGGGACAGGGGAAGACGAGCAGTACTTC. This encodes CASAYVGTGEDEQYF.

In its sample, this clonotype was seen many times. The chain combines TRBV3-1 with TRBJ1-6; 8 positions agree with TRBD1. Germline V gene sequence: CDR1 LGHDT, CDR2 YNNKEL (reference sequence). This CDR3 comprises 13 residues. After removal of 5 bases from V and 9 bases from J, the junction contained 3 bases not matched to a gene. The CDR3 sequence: CASSGQGASPLHF. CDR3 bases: TGTGCCAGCAGCGGACAGGGTGCTTCACCCCTCCACTTT.

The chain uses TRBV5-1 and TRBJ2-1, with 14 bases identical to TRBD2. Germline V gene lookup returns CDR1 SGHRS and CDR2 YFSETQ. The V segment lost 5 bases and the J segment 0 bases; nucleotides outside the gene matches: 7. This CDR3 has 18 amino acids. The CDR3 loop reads CASSPGLAGEISYNEQFF. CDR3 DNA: TGCGCCAGCAGTCCGGGACTAGCGGGGGAAATCTCCTACAATGAGCAGTTCTTC.

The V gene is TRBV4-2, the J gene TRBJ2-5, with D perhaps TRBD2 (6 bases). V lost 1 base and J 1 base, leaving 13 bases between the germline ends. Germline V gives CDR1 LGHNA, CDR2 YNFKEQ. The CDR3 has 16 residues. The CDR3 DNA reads TGTGCCAGCAGCCAAGGCGGTGAGCGGGTCCAAGAGACCCAGTACTTC. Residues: CASSQGGERVQETQYF.

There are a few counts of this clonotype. The CDR3 region is CASSYGADKETQYF. CDR3 DNA sequence: TGTGCCAGCAGTTACGGGGCAGATAAAGAGACCCAGTACTTC. The chain carries TRBV6-5 and TRBJ2-5; TRBD1 is a possible D gene (5 bases). Germline V CDR1 and CDR2: MNHEY, SVGAGI. The V end was cut by 2 bases, the J end by 3 bases, with 10 bases between. The CDR3 loop spans 14 amino acids.

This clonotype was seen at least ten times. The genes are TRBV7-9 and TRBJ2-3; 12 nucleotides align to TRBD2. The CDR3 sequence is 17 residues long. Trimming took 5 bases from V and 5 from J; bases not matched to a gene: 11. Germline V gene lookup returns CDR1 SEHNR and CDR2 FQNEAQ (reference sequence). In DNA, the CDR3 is TGTGCCAGCAGCCAAGGCATGACTAGCGGGAGTGAAGATACGCAGTATTTT. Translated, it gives CASSQGMTSGSEDTQYF. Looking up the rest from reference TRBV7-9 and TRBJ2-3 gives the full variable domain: DTGVSQNPRHKITKRGQNVTFRCDPISEHNRLYWYRQTLGQGPEFLTYFQNEAQLEKSRLLSDRFSAERPKGSFSTLEIQRTEQGDSAMYLCASSQGMTSGSEDTQYFGPGTRLTVL.

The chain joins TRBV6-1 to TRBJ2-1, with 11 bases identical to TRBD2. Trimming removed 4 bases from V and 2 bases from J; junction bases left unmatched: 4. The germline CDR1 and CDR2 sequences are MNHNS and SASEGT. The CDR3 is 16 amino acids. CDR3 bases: TGTGCCAGCAGTGGCGTTAGCGGGGGGGCCTACAATGAGCAGTTCTTC. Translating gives CASSGVSGGAYNEQFF.

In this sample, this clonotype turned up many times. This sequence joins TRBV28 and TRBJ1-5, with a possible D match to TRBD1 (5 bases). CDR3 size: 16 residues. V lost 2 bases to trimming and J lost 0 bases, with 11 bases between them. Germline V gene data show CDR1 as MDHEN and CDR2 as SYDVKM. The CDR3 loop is CASSLRQGFSNQPQHF. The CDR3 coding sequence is TGTGCCAGCAGTTTAAGGCAGGGCTTTAGCAATCAGCCCCAGCATTTT.

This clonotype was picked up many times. The CDR3 is CASSLQMVSTEAFF. The CDR3, as DNA: TGCGCCAGCAGCTTGCAGATGGTATCCACTGAAGCTTTCTTT. The chain recombines TRBV5-1 with TRBJ1-1, with unresolved D. Germline V lookup: CDR1 SGHRS, CDR2 YFSETQ. The CDR3 extends over 14 amino acids. Trimming shortened V by 1 base and J by 4 bases, and 11 bases separated the two germline ends.

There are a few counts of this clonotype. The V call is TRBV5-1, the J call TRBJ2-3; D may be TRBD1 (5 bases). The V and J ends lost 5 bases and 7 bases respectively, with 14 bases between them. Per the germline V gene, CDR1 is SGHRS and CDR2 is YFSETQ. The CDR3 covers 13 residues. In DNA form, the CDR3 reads TGCGCCAGCAGTTGGGCCGACAGAAATACGCAGTATTTT. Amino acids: CASSWADRNTQYF.

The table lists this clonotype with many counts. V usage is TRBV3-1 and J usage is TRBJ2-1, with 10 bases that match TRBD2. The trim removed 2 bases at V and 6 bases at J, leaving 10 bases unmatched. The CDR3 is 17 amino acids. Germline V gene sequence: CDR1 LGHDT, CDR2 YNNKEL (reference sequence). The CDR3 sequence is CASSQPISGGVTNEQFF. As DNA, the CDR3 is TGTGCCAGCAGCCAACCGATAAGCGGGGGGGTGACCAATGAGCAGTTCTTC.

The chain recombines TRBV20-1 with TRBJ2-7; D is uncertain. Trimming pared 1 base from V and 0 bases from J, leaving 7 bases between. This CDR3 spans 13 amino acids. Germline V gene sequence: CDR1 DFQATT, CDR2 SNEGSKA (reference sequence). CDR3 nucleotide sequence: TGCAGTGCTAGAGGGGCGGTCTCCTACGAGCAGTACTTC. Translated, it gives CSARGAVSYEQYF.

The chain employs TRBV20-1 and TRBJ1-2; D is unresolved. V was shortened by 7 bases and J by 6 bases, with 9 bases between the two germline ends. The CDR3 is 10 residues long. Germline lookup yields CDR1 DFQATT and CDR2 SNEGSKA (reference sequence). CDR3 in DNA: TGCAGTGGGGTCCGGGATGGCTACACCTTC. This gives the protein CSGVRDGYTF.

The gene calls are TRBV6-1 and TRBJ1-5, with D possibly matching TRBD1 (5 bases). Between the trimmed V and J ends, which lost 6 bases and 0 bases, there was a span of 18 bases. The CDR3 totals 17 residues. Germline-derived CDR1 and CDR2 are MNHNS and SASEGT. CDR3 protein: CASSLSGGGDSNQPQHF. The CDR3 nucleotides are TGTGCCAGCAGCCTTTCGGGGGGAGGGGATAGCAATCAGCCCCAGCATTTT.